This passage covers 20 T cell receptor beta chains from one sample sequenced in a study of blood T cell repertoires in COVID-19. Assay: immunoSEQ multiplex PCR; the TCRdb copy retains only in-frame clones and omits some. The table shows approximately 70,000 clones, with 79% occurring only once. Sequences were obtained from peripheral blood. Every receptor here comes from a man aged 60 to 75 with active or convalescent COVID-19.

This clone was picked up one time. This chain links TRBV4-1 with TRBJ2-1; TRBD2 agrees at 10 bases. Germline V gene data show CDR1 as MGHRA and CDR2 as YSYEKL. CDR3 length: 16 amino acids. V lost 8 bases to trimming and J lost 4 bases; unmatched junction nucleotides: 11. Written as DNA, the CDR3 is TGCGCCAGCCGACCAAGTACTAGCGGGGATTACAATGAGCAGTTCTTC. Its protein is CASRPSTSGDYNEQFF.

This clone was counted a few times. The chain carries TRBV7-9 and TRBJ2-5; 9 positions match TRBD1. CDR3 length: 14 amino acids. The germline CDR1 and CDR2 sequences are SEHNR and FQNEAQ (reference sequence). Losses at the gene ends were 4 bases for V and 6 bases for J; bases not matched to a gene: 6. The chain's CDR3 is CASSWTGAGKTQYF. The CDR3 nucleotides read TGTGCCAGCAGCTGGACAGGGGCGGGGAAGACCCAGTACTTC.

V and J are TRBV30 and TRBJ2-5; TRBD2 is a possible D gene (6 bases). Germline V CDR1 and CDR2: GTSNPN, SVGIG (reference sequence). Between the trimmed V and J ends, which lost 5 bases and 1 base, there was a span of 14 bases. The CDR3 extends over 14 amino acids. The CDR3 DNA sequence: TGTGCCTGGGATGGCGGGACGGTCCAAGAGACCCAGTACTTC. This gives the protein CAWDGGTVQETQYF. The full variable domain, with the rest looked up from reference TRBV30 and TRBJ2-5, is SQTIHQWPATLVQPVGSPLSLECTVEGTSNPNLYWYRQAAGRGLQLLFYSVGIGQISSEVPQNLSASRPQDRQFILSSKKLLLSDSGFYLCAWDGGTVQETQYFGPGTRLLVL.

V usage is TRBV7-7 and J usage is TRBJ2-1, with TRBD1 identical over 9 bases. Trimming took 2 bases from V and 3 from J; bases not matched to a gene: 2. The length of the CDR3 is 15 residues. Per germline, CDR1 SSHAT and CDR2 FNYEAQ (reference sequence). The CDR3 sequence: CASSLTGGNYNEQFF. The CDR3 DNA reads TGTGCCAGCAGCTTAACAGGGGGCAACTACAATGAGCAGTTCTTC.

V and J are TRBV3-1 (or the pseudogene TRBV3-2) and TRBJ1-2, with D unresolved. Trimming pared 4 bases from V and 4 bases from J, leaving 13 bases between. The germline CDR1 and CDR2 sequences are LGHDT and YNNKEL (reference sequence). This CDR3 contains 14 residues. The CDR3 DNA reads as TGTGCCAGCAGCCTAGGCAGAACTAGCTATGGCTACACCTTC. Protein: CASSLGRTSYGYTF.

The rearrangement joins TRBV5-4 to TRBJ2-3; tentatively, D is TRBD2 (5 bases). CDR1 and CDR2 (germline): SGHNT, YYREEE (reference sequence). CDR3 size: 14 residues. V lost 4 bases, J lost 1 base, and 10 bases lay in between. CDR3 in amino acids: CASSTRRRTDTQYF. The CDR3 bases are TGTGCCAGCAGCACAAGGAGGCGCACAGATACGCAGTATTTT.

V gene TRBV7-9 combines with J gene TRBJ2-2, with D hard to call. With 4 bases removed from V and 3 bases from J, the gap between germline ends came to 3 bases. This CDR3 is 12 amino acids long. Looked up from germline, CDR1 is SEHNR and CDR2 is FQNEAQ (reference sequence). The CDR3 loop is CASSSDTGELFF. In nucleotides, the CDR3 is TGTGCCAGCAGCTCCGACACCGGGGAGCTGTTTTTT.

This clone came up a few times. V gene TRBV6-4 combines with J gene TRBJ2-6, with D tentatively TRBD2 (5 bases). The germline V gene encodes CDR1 MRHNA and CDR2 SNTAGT. V was shortened by 5 bases and J by 0 bases, with 5 bases between the two germline ends. CDR3 length: 14 residues. In DNA form, the CDR3 reads TGTGCCAGCAGTCGGGACTCTGGGGCCAACGTCCTGACTTTC. Its protein product is CASSRDSGANVLTF.

The rearrangement joins TRBV5-4 to TRBJ2-3; TRBD2 aligns across 16 bases. The CDR3 length is 16 residues. The V gene's germline CDR1 is SGHNT and CDR2 YYREEE (reference sequence). V trimming: 4 bases; J trimming: 4 bases; junction bases outside the gene matches: 3. The CDR3 region has the DNA TGTGCCAGCAGCCCCGGGACTAGCGGGGGGGCAGATACGCAGTATTTT. Translating it yields CASSPGTSGGADTQYF.

The J gene is TRBJ1-2, the V gene TRBV30, with 9 nucleotides matching TRBD1. Germline assignment: CDR1 GTSNPN and CDR2 SVGIG (reference sequence). The CDR3 has 15 residues. V gave up 2 bases and J gave up 4 bases; unmatched junction bases: 8. The CDR3 reads CAWSRDRGIAYGYTF. For the CDR3, the DNA is TGTGCCTGGAGTCGCGACAGGGGGATAGCCTATGGCTACACCTTC.

This chain connects TRBV5-1 to TRBJ1-5; tentative D call: TRBD1 (6 bases). Germline CDR1 and CDR2: SGHRS and YFSETQ. This CDR3 has 15 residues. V was cut by 4 bases and J by 6 bases, with 17 bases left in between. CDR3 protein: CASSPGGGFGQPQHF. The CDR3 DNA sequence: TGCGCCAGCAGCCCGGGAGGGGGATTCGGTCAGCCCCAGCATTTT.

Comments on this clone: This specimen includes other DNA sequences encoding the same CDR3. The rearrangement links TRBV6-5 to TRBJ1-2; 8 nucleotides line up with TRBD1. The ends lost 4 bases at V and 6 bases at J; junction bases unmatched: 10. The CDR3 has 15 amino acids. Germline CDR1 and CDR2: MNHEY and SVGAGI. Written as DNA, the CDR3 is TGTGCCAGCAGTTCCCTTGGACAGGGAATTGATGGCTACACCTTC. It encodes CASSSLGQGIDGYTF.

The sample holds a few counts of this clone. The chain carries TRBV5-5 and TRBJ2-5, with 12 bases identical to TRBD2. CDR3 length: 16 residues. Losses at the gene ends were 0 bases for V and 4 bases for J; bases not matched to a gene: 4. In germline, CDR1 is SGHKS, CDR2 YYEKEE (reference sequence). CDR3 coding DNA: TGTGCCAGCAGCTTGGAACTAGCGGGGGGAAGAGAGACCCAGTACTTC. Amino acid sequence: CASSLELAGGRETQYF.

This clone was seen at least ten times. The rearrangement uses TRBV9 and TRBJ1-2; D is undetermined. Trimming stripped 3 bases from V and 5 bases from J, with 20 bases between. CDR3 length equals 16 residues. Germline V CDR1 and CDR2: SGDLS, YYNGEE. The DNA of the CDR3 is TGTGCCAGCAGCGCGCCGGCGGGGAGGGCAGTATATGGCTACACCTTC. It yields the protein CASSAPAGRAVYGYTF.

CDR3 loop: CASQTGGGSYEQYF. In DNA form, the CDR3 reads TGTGCCAGCCAGACAGGGGGCGGCTCCTACGAGCAGTACTTC. V usage is TRBV27 and J usage is TRBJ2-7, with 10 positions matching TRBD1. The V gene end was trimmed by 8 bases and the J gene end by 0 bases; junction bases not matched to a gene: 4. There are 14 residues in the CDR3. Germline CDR1 reads MNHEY; CDR2 reads SMNVEV (reference sequence).

V usage is TRBV11-1 and J usage is TRBJ2-5; no firm D call. CDR3 length equals 12 residues. Germline CDR1 reads SGHAT; CDR2 reads FQDESV (reference sequence). Trimming took 5 bases from V and 3 from J, leaving 7 bases between them. As DNA, the CDR3 is TGTGCCAGCAGCGGTCTAGAAGAGACCCAGTACTTC. Translated: CASSGLEETQYF.

The chain joins TRBV29-1 to TRBJ2-3; no clear D. CDR1 and CDR2 from the germline V gene are SQVTM and ANQGSEA. Trimming removed 6 bases from V and 0 bases from J, with 10 bases in between. The CDR3 runs 13 residues. Here the CDR3 DNA reads TGCAGCGTCCTCAGACTCAGCACAGATACGCAGTATTTT. This translates into CSVLRLSTDTQYF.

The rearrangement uses TRBV5-1 and TRBJ1-2, with TRBD1 matching 8 bases. Germline V CDR1 and CDR2: SGHRS, YFSETQ. V lost 3 bases to trimming and J lost 8 bases; unmatched junction nucleotides: 3. The CDR3 has 12 amino acids. The CDR3 DNA reads as TGCGCCAGCAGCTCCGGACAGGGAGGCTACACCTTC. This translates into CASSSGQGGYTF.

The V and J genes are TRBV28 and TRBJ1-6; maybe TRBD1 (5 bases). CDR1 and CDR2 (germline): MDHEN, SYDVKM. V lost 10 bases, J lost 7 bases, and 17 bases lay in between. The CDR3 loop spans 14 amino acids. CDR3 sequence reads: CATRLEGPNSPLHF. Written as DNA, the CDR3 is TGTGCCACCCGGTTGGAGGGGCCAAATTCACCCCTCCACTTT.

This chain joins TRBV19 and TRBJ1-3, with D possibly matching TRBD1 (6 bases). Germline values: CDR1 LNHDA, CDR2 SQIVND (reference sequence). The V gene lost 8 bases and the J gene lost 9 bases, with 23 bases spanning the gap. The CDR3 contains 15 residues. DNA of the CDR3: TGTGCCAGTGAGGGGGTCGGCCGTCCCTACGGCACCATATATTTT. It encodes CASEGVGRPYGTIYF. The entire variable domain, with the rest obtained from reference TRBV19 and TRBJ1-3, is as follows: DGGITQSPKYLFRKEGQNVTLSCEQNLNHDAMYWYRQDPGQGLRLIYYSQIVNDFQKGDIAEGYSVSREKKESFPLTVTSAQKNPTAFYLCASEGVGRPYGTIYFGEGSWLTVV.